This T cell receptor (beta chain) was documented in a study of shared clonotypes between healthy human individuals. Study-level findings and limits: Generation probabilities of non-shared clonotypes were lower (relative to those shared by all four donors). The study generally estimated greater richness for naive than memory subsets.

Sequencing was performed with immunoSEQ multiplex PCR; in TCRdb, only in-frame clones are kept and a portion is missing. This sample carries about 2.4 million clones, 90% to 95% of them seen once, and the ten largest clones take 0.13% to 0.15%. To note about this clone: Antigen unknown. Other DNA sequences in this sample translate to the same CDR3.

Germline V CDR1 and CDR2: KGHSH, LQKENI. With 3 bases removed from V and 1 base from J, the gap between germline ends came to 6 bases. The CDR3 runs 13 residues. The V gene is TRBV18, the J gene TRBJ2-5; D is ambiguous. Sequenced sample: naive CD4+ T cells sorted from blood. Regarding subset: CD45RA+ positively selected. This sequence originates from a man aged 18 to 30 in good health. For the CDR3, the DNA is TGTGCCAGCTCACCTGTCCTCCAAGAGACCCAGTACTTC. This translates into CASSPVLQETQYF.